This T cell receptor beta chain was sequenced in a study of cytomegalovirus exposure and HLA in healthy donors. For the study at large: The early release's HLA-typed donors yielded tens of millions of unique TCRs. Findings and caveats of the study: V- and J-gene trimming of TCR beta was linked (in a later analysis) to a missense DCLRE1C variant. Highly shared sequence variants in one cluster were likely a sequencing artifact.

PCR used 60 Vbeta primers and 13 Jbeta primers. Here immunoSEQ multiplex PCR was the method, and the copy in TCRdb shows in-frame clones only, minus some. Of about 130,000 clones detected, roughly 9.7% appear once; the ten largest clones hold roughly 1.9%. As concerns this clone: What it binds is not known. An end of the junction does not agree with germline; a read error may underlie this.

The clonotype was recovered from a man aged 45-60 years in good health and CMV-seronegative. The sequencing input was PBMCs.

The CDR3, as DNA: TGTGCCGGGAGTGTTGGTTGGCAGGGCTCTGGGGCCAACGTCCTGACTTTC. This sequence encodes CAGSVGWQGSGANVLTF. The chain combines TRBV30 with TRBJ2-6; possibly TRBD1 or TRBD2 for D (5 bases each). The CDR3 is made up of 17 amino acids. In germline, CDR1 is GTSNPN, CDR2 SVGIG (reference sequence).